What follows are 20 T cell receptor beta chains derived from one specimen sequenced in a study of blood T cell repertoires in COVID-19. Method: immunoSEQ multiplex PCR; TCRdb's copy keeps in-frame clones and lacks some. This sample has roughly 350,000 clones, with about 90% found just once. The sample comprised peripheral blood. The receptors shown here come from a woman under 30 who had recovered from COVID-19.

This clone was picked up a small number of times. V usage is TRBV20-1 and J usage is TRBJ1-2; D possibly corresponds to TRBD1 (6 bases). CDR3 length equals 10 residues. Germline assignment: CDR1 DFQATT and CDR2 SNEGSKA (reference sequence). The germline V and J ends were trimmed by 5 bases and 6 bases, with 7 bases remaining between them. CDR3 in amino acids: CSASGDGYTF. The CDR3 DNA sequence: TGCAGTGCTTCAGGGGATGGCTACACCTTC.

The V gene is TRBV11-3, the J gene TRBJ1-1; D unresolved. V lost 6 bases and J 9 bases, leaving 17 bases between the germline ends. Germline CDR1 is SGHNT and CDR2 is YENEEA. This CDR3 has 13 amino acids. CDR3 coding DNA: TGTGCCAGCAGTCTTATCGAGACTCTACAAGCTTTCTTT. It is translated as CASSLIETLQAFF.

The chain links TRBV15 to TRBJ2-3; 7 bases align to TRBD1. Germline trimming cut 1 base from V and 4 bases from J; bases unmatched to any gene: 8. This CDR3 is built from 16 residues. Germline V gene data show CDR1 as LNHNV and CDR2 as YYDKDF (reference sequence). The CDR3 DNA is TGTGCCACCAGCAGAGGGGCGACAGGGTATCCAGATACGCAGTATTTT. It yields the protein CATSRGATGYPDTQYF.

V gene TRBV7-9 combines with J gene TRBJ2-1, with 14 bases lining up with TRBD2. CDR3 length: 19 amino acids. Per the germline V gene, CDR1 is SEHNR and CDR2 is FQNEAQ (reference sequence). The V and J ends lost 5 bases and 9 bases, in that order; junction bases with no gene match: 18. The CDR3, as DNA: TGTGCCAGCAGCCATGCCGGGACTAGCGGGAGCCCCTCCTTCGGTGAGCAGTTCTTC. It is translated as CASSHAGTSGSPSFGEQFF.

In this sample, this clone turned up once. The CDR3 DNA sequence: TGTGCCAGCAGCTTGTATCGGGCAGGGGAAAAACTGTTTTTT. As protein: CASSLYRAGEKLFF. The rearrangement joins TRBV5-6 to TRBJ1-4; possible D gene TRBD1, 5 bases. The CDR3 sequence is 14 residues long. Trimming stripped 1 base from V and 8 bases from J, with 12 bases between. Germline V gives CDR1 SGHDT, CDR2 YYEEEE.

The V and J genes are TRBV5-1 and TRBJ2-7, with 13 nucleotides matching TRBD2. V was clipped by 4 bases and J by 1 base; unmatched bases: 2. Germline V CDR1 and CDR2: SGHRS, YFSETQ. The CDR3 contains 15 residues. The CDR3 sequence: CASSPGLAGSYEQYV. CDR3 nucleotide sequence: TGCGCCAGCAGCCCGGGACTAGCGGGATCCTACGAGCAGTACGTC.

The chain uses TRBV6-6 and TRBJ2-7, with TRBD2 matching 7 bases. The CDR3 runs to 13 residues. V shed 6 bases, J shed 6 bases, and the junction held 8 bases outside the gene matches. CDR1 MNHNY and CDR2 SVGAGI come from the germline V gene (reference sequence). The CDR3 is CASSGLETGEQYV. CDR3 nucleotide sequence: TGTGCCAGCAGCGGACTAGAAACTGGCGAGCAGTACGTC.

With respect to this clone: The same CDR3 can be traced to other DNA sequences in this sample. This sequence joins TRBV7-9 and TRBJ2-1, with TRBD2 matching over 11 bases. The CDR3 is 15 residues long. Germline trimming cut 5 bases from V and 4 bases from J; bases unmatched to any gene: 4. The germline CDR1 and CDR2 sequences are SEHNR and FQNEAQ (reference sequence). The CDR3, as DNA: TGTGCCAGCAGCGAGGGACTAGCGGAATACAATGAGCAGTTCTTC. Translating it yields CASSEGLAEYNEQFF.

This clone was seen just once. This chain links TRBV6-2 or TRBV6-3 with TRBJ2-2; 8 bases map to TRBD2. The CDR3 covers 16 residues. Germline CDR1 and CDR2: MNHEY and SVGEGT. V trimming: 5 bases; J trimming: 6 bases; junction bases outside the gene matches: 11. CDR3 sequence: CASSKPGLGFAGELFF. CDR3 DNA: TGTGCCAGCAGTAAACCGGGACTAGGGTTTGCCGGGGAGCTGTTTTTT.

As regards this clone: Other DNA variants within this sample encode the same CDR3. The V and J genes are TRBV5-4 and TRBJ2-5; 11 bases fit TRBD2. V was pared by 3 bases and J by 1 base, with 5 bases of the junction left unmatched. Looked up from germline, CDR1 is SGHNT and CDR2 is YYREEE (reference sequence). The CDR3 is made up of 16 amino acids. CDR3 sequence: CASSSGLAGLQETQYF. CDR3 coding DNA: TGTGCCAGCAGCTCCGGACTAGCGGGCCTCCAAGAGACCCAGTACTTC.

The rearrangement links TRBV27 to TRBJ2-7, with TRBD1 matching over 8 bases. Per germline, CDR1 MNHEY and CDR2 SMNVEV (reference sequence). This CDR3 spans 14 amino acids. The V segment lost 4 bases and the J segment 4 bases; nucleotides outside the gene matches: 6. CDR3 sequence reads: CASSSGGRGYEQYV. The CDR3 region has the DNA TGTGCCAGCAGTTCAGGGGGCAGAGGGTACGAGCAGTACGTC.

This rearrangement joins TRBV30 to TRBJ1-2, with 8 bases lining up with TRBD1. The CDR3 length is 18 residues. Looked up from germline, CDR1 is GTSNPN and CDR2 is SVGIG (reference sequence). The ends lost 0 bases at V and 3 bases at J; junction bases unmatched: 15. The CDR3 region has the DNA TGTGCCTGGAGTGTAAGGTGGACCCTGGACAGGGCGGACTATGGCTACACCTTC. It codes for CAWSVRWTLDRADYGYTF.

CDR3 nucleotide sequence: TGTGCCAGCAGCTCATCAGGACAGGGGGCGCGCACCGGGGAGCTGTTTTTT. Translating gives CASSSSGQGARTGELFF. V usage is TRBV11-3 and J usage is TRBJ2-2, with 11 bases identical to TRBD1. Trimming removed 4 bases from V and 4 bases from J; junction bases left unmatched: 8. The germline V gene encodes CDR1 SGHNT and CDR2 YENEEA. This CDR3 is built from 17 residues.

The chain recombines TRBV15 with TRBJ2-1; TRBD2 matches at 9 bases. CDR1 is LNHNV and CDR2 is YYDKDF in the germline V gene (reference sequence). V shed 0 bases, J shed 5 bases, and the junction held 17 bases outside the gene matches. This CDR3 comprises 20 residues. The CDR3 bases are TGTGCCACCAGCAGAGATAGGGTCAGATGGAGCGGGAGGACCCACAATGAGCAGTTCTTC. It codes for CATSRDRVRWSGRTHNEQFF.

Written as DNA, the CDR3 is TGTGCCAGCAGTTTATCGTGGCGGTCCTCCTACAATGAGCAGTTCTTC. Translation gives CASSLSWRSSYNEQFF. The rearrangement uses TRBV27 and TRBJ2-1; D is uncertain. Germline V lookup: CDR1 MNHEY, CDR2 SMNVEV (reference sequence). The CDR3 contains 16 residues. V shed 0 bases and J shed 0 bases, with 9 bases lying between them.

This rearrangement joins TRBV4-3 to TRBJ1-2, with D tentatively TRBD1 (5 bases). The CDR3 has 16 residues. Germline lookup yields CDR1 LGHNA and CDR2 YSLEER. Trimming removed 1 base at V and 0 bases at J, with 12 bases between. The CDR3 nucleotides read TGCGCCAGCAGCCAAGGGGCAGGGTTGGCTAACTATGGCTACACCTTC. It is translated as CASSQGAGLANYGYTF.

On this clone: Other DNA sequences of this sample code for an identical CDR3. In nucleotides, the CDR3 is TGCAGTGCTGCAGGCACAGATACGCAGTATTTT. This gives the protein CSAAGTDTQYF. The chain combines TRBV20-1 with TRBJ2-3; D is undetermined. The ends were cut back, 5 bases at V and 1 base at J, with 4 bases in the middle. The CDR3 length is 11 residues. The germline V gene encodes CDR1 DFQATT and CDR2 SNEGSKA (reference sequence).

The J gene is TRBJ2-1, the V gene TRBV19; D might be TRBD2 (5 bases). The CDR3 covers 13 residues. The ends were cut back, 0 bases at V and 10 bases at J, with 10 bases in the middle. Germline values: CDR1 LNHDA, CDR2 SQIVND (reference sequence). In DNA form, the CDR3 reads TGTGCCAGTAGTATAGATCGTCGCGGGGAGCAGTTCTTC. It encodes CASSIDRRGEQFF.

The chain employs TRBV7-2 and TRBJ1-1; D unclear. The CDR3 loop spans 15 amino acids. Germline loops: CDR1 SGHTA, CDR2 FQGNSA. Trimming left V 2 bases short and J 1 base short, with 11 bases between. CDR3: CASSLTPGSNTEAFF. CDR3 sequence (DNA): TGTGCCAGCAGCTTAACGCCGGGTTCGAACACTGAAGCTTTCTTT.

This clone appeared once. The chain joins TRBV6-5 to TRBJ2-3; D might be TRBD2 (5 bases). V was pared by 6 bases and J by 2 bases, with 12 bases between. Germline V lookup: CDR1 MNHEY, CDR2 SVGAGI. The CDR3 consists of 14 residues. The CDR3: CASREASITDTQYF. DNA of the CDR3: TGTGCCAGCAGGGAGGCCTCGATCACAGATACGCAGTATTTT.